The clone carrying this T cell receptor (beta chain) was detected only a few times. This sample was taken from a study of molecular identifiers for immune sequencing clone quantification. TCRdb reprocessed the PCR reads via MiXCR and lists one record per CDR3 protein. There are some 680,000 distinct CDR3 sequences in the sample; around 25% occur only once, and about 0.78% lies in the top ten. The CDR3 length is 14 residues. Germline CDR1 is SGHVS and CDR2 is FNYEAQ. The V segment lost 5 bases and the J segment 8 bases; nucleotides outside the gene matches: 9. The rearrangement links TRBV7-6 to TRBJ2-1; the match to TRBD2 covers 7 bases. Input material: naive CD8+ T cells from blood, with Jurkat cell RNA spiked in. Regarding subset: FACS-sorted CD8+CD4-CCR7+CD45RA+ naive T cells. This TCR derives from a human donor in good health. Some libraries in this study had Jurkat cell RNA spiked in. The CDR3 sequence: CASSRTGGGDEQFF. The CDR3 DNA reads TGTGCCAGCAGCCGAACGGGGGGAGGCGATGAGCAGTTCTTC.